What follows describes a single TCR beta chain. Antigen specificity is unknown. The sample originates from a study of PD-L1 blockade in urothelial cancer. Study information: Patients commenced atezolizumab at some point between 2014 and 2015, and it was given at 1,200 mg intravenously every 3 weeks. The patients had undergone anywhere from 0 to 3 prior chemotherapy regimens. Regarding the study as a whole: Below-median blood TCR clonality before treatment forecast better survival.

The CDR3 covers 16 residues. The V gene end was trimmed by 2 bases and the J gene end by 7 bases; junction bases not matched to a gene: 6. Germline V gene data show CDR1 as LGHNA and CDR2 as YNFKEQ. Synthetic templates analogous to TCR were spiked into all PCRs individually. Produced via immunoSEQ multiplex PCR; TCRdb's table is partial and in-frame only. This sample has about 120,000 clones, with around 88% found just once. The time point denotes: peripheral blood 6 weeks after treatment start. J is TRBJ2-1 and V is TRBV4-2; 12 nucleotides match TRBD2. The receptor was isolated from a man aged 50-60 years with urothelial cancer. The sequencing here drew on PBMCs, taken around atezolizumab (anti-PD-L1) treatment. The CDR3 DNA reads as TGTGCCAGCAGCCAAATGACTAGCGGGAGTCCTAATGAGCAGTTCTTC. The encoded protein is CASSQMTSGSPNEQFF.